The 16 T cell receptor beta chains listed next were all sequenced from one sample in a study of human T cells and chemical hapten exposure. TCRdb re-analysed the RACE reads in MiXCR, keeping a single row per CDR3 protein. The sample has some 91,000 distinct CDR3 sequences, 25% to 30% seen once. Time point specified: patch test 3, about 24 weeks after DPC sensitization. Specified treatment: therapeutic diphenylcyclopropenone sensitization with weekly scalp DPC. The sequenced sample was whole blood, obtained in connection with sensitization to the hapten diphenylcyclopropenone (DPC). The receptors originated from a man in his forties with alopecia areata. Some clones in this sample may be carry-over from other donors' samples.

The chain is built from TRBV20-1 and TRBJ1-1; D perhaps matches TRBD1 (5 bases). Trimming stripped 6 bases from V and 4 bases from J, with 18 bases between. This CDR3 spans 14 amino acids. The germline CDR1 and CDR2 sequences are DFQATT and SNEGSKA (reference sequence). The CDR3 DNA reads TGCAGTGCCGACCCCGGGACCTGCGGCACTGAAGCTTTCTTT. This translates into CSADPGTCGTEAFF.

There are a few counts of this clonotype. The V call is TRBV6-2 or TRBV6-3, the J call TRBJ2-1; 7 nucleotides line up with TRBD2. Per germline, CDR1 MNHEY and CDR2 SVGEGT. CDR3 length: 17 residues. V trimming: 3 bases; J trimming: 2 bases; junction bases outside the gene matches: 10. In DNA, the CDR3 is TGTGCCAGCAGTTATCCGGGTTGGACTAGTCCCTACAATGAGCAGTTCTTC. Its translation: CASSYPGWTSPYNEQFF.

The chain has TRBV18 and TRBJ2-7; tentative D call: TRBD2 (7 bases). This CDR3 contains 15 residues. Germline V gives CDR1 KGHSH, CDR2 LQKENI. Trimming cost V 0 bases and J 3 bases, with 12 bases left between them. The DNA for the CDR3 is TGTGCCAGCTCACCACCCACAGCGGGACACTACGAGCAGTACTTC. Its translation is CASSPPTAGHYEQYF. The full variable domain, rest sourced from reference TRBV18 and TRBJ2-7, is NAGVMQNPRHLVRRRGQEARLRCSPMKGHSHVYWYRQLPEEGLKFMVYLQKENIIDESGMPKERFSAEFPKEGPSILRIQQVVRGDSAAYFCASSPPTAGHYEQYFGPGTRLTVT.

The gene calls are TRBV6-5 and TRBJ2-3; D is possibly TRBD2 (5 bases). The CDR3 has 17 amino acids. V lost 1 base and J lost 6, with 20 bases in between. CDR1 and CDR2 (germline): MNHEY, SVGAGI. The CDR3 nucleotides are TGTGCCAGCAGTTACTTCCCGGCGGGCCCAGCGGAGGATACGCAGTATTTT. Translated, it gives CASSYFPAGPAEDTQYF.

The chain carries TRBV12-3 or TRBV12-4 and TRBJ1-5; no clear D. The ends were cut back, 4 bases at V and 2 bases at J, with 18 bases in the middle. This CDR3 comprises 17 residues. This CDR3 reads CASSSSNDERGNQPQHF. The CDR3 DNA is TGTGCCAGCAGTTCATCGAACGACGAGAGAGGCAATCAGCCCCAGCATTTT.

The chain carries TRBV6-2 or TRBV6-3 and TRBJ2-5; 10 positions agree with TRBD2. The CDR3 length is 14 residues. V shed 6 bases and J 4 bases; nucleotides not matched to a gene: 5. Per the germline V gene, CDR1 is MNHEY and CDR2 is SVGEGT. CDR3 DNA: TGTGCCAGCAGCTCCGGGACTAGCGCAGAGACCCAGTACTTC. Amino acid sequence: CASSSGTSAETQYF.

This rearrangement joins TRBV20-1 to TRBJ2-7; TRBD1 matches at 7 bases. The J segment lost 3 bases and the V segment lost 2 bases, leaving 10 bases of the junction unmatched. The germline gives CDR1 DFQATT, CDR2 SNEGSKA (reference sequence). The CDR3 is made up of 15 amino acids. CDR3 coding DNA: TGCAGTGCTAGACCCCTGACAGGGACCTACTACGAGCAGTACTTC. Amino acids: CSARPLTGTYYEQYF.

This clonotype was observed a single time. The rearrangement uses TRBV5-1 and TRBJ1-2; D remains ambiguous. Per the germline V gene, CDR1 is SGHRS and CDR2 is YFSETQ. CDR3 size: 13 residues. V gave up 3 bases and J gave up 5 bases, with 11 bases separating them. This chain's CDR3 is CASSSDGLYGYTF. The CDR3 coding sequence is TGCGCCAGCAGCTCGGACGGACTATATGGCTACACCTTC.

In DNA form, the CDR3 reads TGTGCCACCAGCAGTGAGATGACTAGCGGGAGGACAGATACGCAGTATTTT. It yields the protein CATSSEMTSGRTDTQYF. This chain joins TRBV15 and TRBJ2-3; 13 bases are shared with TRBD2. With V trimmed by 3 bases and J by 3 bases, 6 bases remained unmatched. The CDR3 spans 17 residues. Germline V lookup: CDR1 LNHNV, CDR2 YYDKDF (reference sequence).

Only a few counts were recorded for this clonotype. This sequence joins TRBV12-3 or TRBV12-4 and TRBJ2-1; TRBD2 matches at 13 bases. Trimming removed 7 bases from V and 2 bases from J; junction bases left unmatched: 8. The CDR3 totals 17 residues. The CDR3 DNA follows: TGTGCCAGCACCTCCAGGACTAGCGGGAGTACCTACAATGAGCAGTTCTTC. It translates to CASTSRTSGSTYNEQFF.

This clonotype showed up just a few times. The chain combines TRBV6-5 with TRBJ2-7; a weak D match, TRBD2 (6 bases). The CDR3 has 13 amino acids. V was shortened by 4 bases and J by 3 bases, with 10 bases between the two germline ends. CDR1 and CDR2 from the germline V gene are MNHEY and SVGAGI. The CDR3 region is CASSFPGSYEQYF. The CDR3 DNA reads TGTGCCAGCAGTTTCCCCGGGAGCTACGAGCAGTACTTC.

V usage is TRBV7-2 and J usage is TRBJ2-5, with D tentatively TRBD1 (6 bases). Germline V gene data show CDR1 as SGHTA and CDR2 as FQGNSA. V dropped 5 bases and J dropped 3 bases, with 13 bases sitting between them. The CDR3 sequence is 14 residues long. The CDR3 DNA sequence: TGTGCCAGCAGCCGGGGACAACCGAAAGAGACCCAGTACTTC. Protein sequence: CASSRGQPKETQYF.

This clonotype was seen a handful of times. The chain has TRBV7-2 and TRBJ2-7, with 10 positions matching TRBD2. CDR3 length equals 13 residues. Trimming removed 4 bases from V and 6 bases from J; junction bases left unmatched: 3. Germline CDR1 is SGHTA and CDR2 is FQGNSA. CDR3 region: CASSSRTSGEQYF. CDR3 bases: TGTGCCAGCAGCTCCCGGACTAGCGGCGAGCAGTACTTC.

Written as DNA, the CDR3 is TGTGCCAGCAGTTTGTCAGGGCGTCACTATGGCTACACCTTC. This gives the protein CASSLSGRHYGYTF. This chain connects TRBV12-3 or TRBV12-4 to TRBJ1-2; tentative D call: TRBD1 (5 bases). V lost 3 bases to trimming and J lost 3 bases, with 11 bases between them. There are 14 residues in the CDR3.

The gene calls are TRBV12-3 or TRBV12-4 and TRBJ2-7, with 8 bases matching TRBD1. The CDR3 spans 16 residues. V trimming: 4 bases; J trimming: 0 bases; junction bases outside the gene matches: 8. The CDR3 region has the DNA TGTGCCAGCAGTTCAGGGGCAGGGGGCGACTCCTACGAGCAGTACTTC. This codes for CASSSGAGGDSYEQYF.

With respect to this clonotype: A read error may be the cause here, since a much bigger clone is one base away. This sequence joins TRBV6-2 or TRBV6-3 and TRBJ2-3; the D is unclear. This CDR3 region has 12 residues. The germline CDR1 and CDR2 sequences are MNHEY and SVGEGT. The V end was cut by 7 bases, the J end by 3 bases, with 8 bases between. The chain's CDR3 is CASTMQTDTQYF. The DNA of the CDR3 is TGTGCCAGCACAATGCAAACAGATACGCAGTATTTT.